These 4 T cell receptor beta chains were sequenced from one sample in a study of blood T cell repertoires in COVID-19. Using immunoSEQ multiplex PCR, the repertoire was profiled, and TCRdb retains in-frame clones only, with some absent. The profile shows over 250,000 clones, 91% of them singletons. The sample taken for sequencing was peripheral blood. These receptors originate from a young woman with COVID-19, enrolled during active disease.

The V gene is TRBV3-1 (or the pseudogene TRBV3-2), the J gene TRBJ1-3; 7 bases agree with TRBD1. The germline V gene encodes CDR1 LGHDT and CDR2 YNNKEL (reference sequence). Trimming cost V 4 bases and J 2 bases; bases outside gene matches: 5. The CDR3 extends over 15 amino acids. The CDR3 coding sequence is TGTGCCAGCAGCCCTGACAGGGCTACTGGAAACACCATATATTTT. As protein: CASSPDRATGNTIYF.

The chain uses TRBV5-1 and TRBJ2-7, with 8 bases lining up with TRBD2. The CDR3 totals 15 residues. V lost 4 bases to trimming and J lost 4 bases; unmatched junction nucleotides: 10. CDR1 and CDR2 from the germline V gene are SGHRS and YFSETQ. CDR3 bases: TGCGCCAGCAGCCAAGGACCTAGCGGGTCGTACGAGCAGTACTTC. It yields the protein CASSQGPSGSYEQYF.

The chain couples TRBV7-9 to TRBJ2-1; TRBD2 matches at 8 bases. Per germline, CDR1 SEHNR and CDR2 FQNEAQ (reference sequence). J was trimmed by 4 bases and V by 5 bases; bases with no gene match: 7. This CDR3 is built from 15 residues. The CDR3 is CASSPTSGTYNEQFF. The DNA of the CDR3 is TGTGCCAGCAGCCCTACTAGCGGAACTTACAATGAGCAGTTCTTC.

The chain couples TRBV28 to TRBJ1-1; the D is unclear. In germline, CDR1 is MDHEN, CDR2 SYDVKM. The V end lost 6 bases, the J end lost 11 bases, and 16 bases lay between the germline ends. This CDR3 comprises 12 residues. DNA for the CDR3: TGTGCCAGCAGCGATCCCAACGTCCGGGCTTTCTTT. Its protein product is CASSDPNVRAFF. Full variable domain (missing parts from reference TRBV28 and TRBJ1-1): DVKVTQSSRYLVKRTGEKVFLECVQDMDHENMFWYRQDPGLGLRLIYFSYDVKMKEKGDIPEGYSVSREKKERFSLILESASTNQTSMYLCASSDPNVRAFFGQGTRLTVV.